One sample yielded the 3 T cell receptor beta chains listed below, sequenced in a study of T cell responses to AZD1222 COVID-19 vaccine. Sequencing was performed with immunoSEQ multiplex PCR; in TCRdb, only in-frame clones are kept and a portion is missing. Of under 80,000 clones listed, about four fifths were seen once; the top ten hold around 25%. The material was peripheral blood, obtained on day 0 of MenACWY control vaccination. Receptors were obtained from an adult in good health.

The J gene is TRBJ2-1, the V gene TRBV29-1, with unresolved D. Trimming stripped 7 bases from V and 0 bases from J, with 7 bases between. The germline V gene encodes CDR1 SQVTM and CDR2 ANQGSEA. The CDR3 length is 12 residues. The CDR3 sequence: CSALGSYNEQFF. DNA of the CDR3: TGCAGCGCGCTGGGCTCCTACAATGAGCAGTTCTTC.

The V call is TRBV7-9, the J call TRBJ2-2, with D maybe TRBD2 (7 bases). Germline V gene sequence: CDR1 SEHNR, CDR2 FQNEAQ (reference sequence). This CDR3 region has 16 residues. Trimming removed 3 bases at V and 3 bases at J, with 14 bases between. Written as DNA, the CDR3 is TGTGCCAGCAGCTTCGGAGGGGGGGATCACACCGGGGAGCTGTTTTTT. Encoded protein: CASSFGGGDHTGELFF.

The gene calls are TRBV2 and TRBJ2-5, with 11 bases aligning to TRBD2. In germline, CDR1 is SNHLY, CDR2 FYNNEI. The CDR3 is 16 residues long. The J segment lost 5 bases and the V segment lost 1 base, leaving 6 bases of the junction unmatched. The CDR3 loop reads CASSEDGLAGQETQYF. CDR3 sequence (DNA): TGTGCCAGCAGTGAAGATGGACTAGCGGGCCAGGAGACCCAGTACTTC.